The sequence of this TCR beta chain was determined in a study of shared clonotypes between healthy human individuals. Study information: Three CD4 naive, three CD4 memory, two CD8 naive and one CD8 memory plate were used per donor.

Every subset had its genomic DNA shared out evenly among several immunoSEQ plates. Replicate PCRs for sorted subsets used around 200 ng DNA; this equaled about 30,000 T cell genomes. Libraries were prepared by immunoSEQ multiplex PCR; TCRdb keeps only in-frame clonotypes and omits some of them. The sample carries some 2.1 million clones, 85% to 95% recorded once. CDR3 length equals 13 residues. Between the trimmed V and J ends, which lost 4 bases and 0 bases, there was a span of 9 bases. Germline loops: CDR1 GTSNPN, CDR2 SVGIG (reference sequence). In its sample, this clone was seen once. Sequencing was done on a sample of naive CD4+ T cells sorted from blood. As to subset: CD45RA+ positively selected. The TCR originated in a man aged 18 to 29 in good health. The J gene is TRBJ2-5, the V gene TRBV30; D possibly corresponds to TRBD1 (5 bases). The CDR3: CAWKGRNQETQYF. CDR3 nucleotides: TGTGCCTGGAAGGGGCGGAACCAAGAGACCCAGTACTTC.